Following are 22 T cell receptor beta chains from one sample sequenced in a study of shared clonotypes between healthy human individuals. Using immunoSEQ multiplex PCR, the repertoire was profiled, and TCRdb retains in-frame clones only, with some absent. Among 2 million to 2.5 million clones listed, about nine tenths were seen once. The material sequenced was naive CD4+ T cells from PBMCs. Subset in this sample: CD45RA+ positively selected. These receptors all come from a man younger than 35 in good health. Some clones in this sample may be carry-over from other donors' samples.

About this clone: This sample also contains other DNA sequences that code for the same CDR3. This chain joins TRBV6-6 and TRBJ1-1, with D possibly being TRBD1 (5 bases). Germline V gene sequence: CDR1 MNHNY, CDR2 SVGAGI (reference sequence). The CDR3 sequence is 14 residues long. V lost 2 bases, J lost 2 bases, and 9 bases lay in between. CDR3 DNA sequence: TGTGCCAGCAGTTACCAGGGAAGAAACACTGAAGCTTTCTTT. Protein product: CASSYQGRNTEAFF.

The chain recombines TRBV18 with TRBJ2-3, with D perhaps TRBD1 (6 bases). Between the trimmed V and J ends, which lost 4 bases and 0 bases, there was a span of 17 bases. This CDR3 is 17 amino acids long. CDR1 is KGHSH, CDR2 LQKENI, per germline. CDR3 bases: TGTGCCAGCTCACACTCCTTGGGACATTCTAGCACAGATACGCAGTATTTT. Amino acids: CASSHSLGHSSTDTQYF.

The chain recombines TRBV30 with TRBJ1-3, with unresolved D. Trimming stripped 0 bases from V and 0 bases from J, with 12 bases between. This CDR3 region has 16 residues. Germline loops: CDR1 GTSNPN, CDR2 SVGIG (reference sequence). Here the CDR3 reads CAWSVPMSVSGNTIYF. The CDR3 bases are TGTGCCTGGAGTGTACCCATGAGTGTCTCTGGAAACACCATATATTTT.

This chain uses TRBV28 with TRBJ2-7; unclear D gene. The CDR3 is made up of 14 amino acids. Germline V gene sequence: CDR1 MDHEN, CDR2 SYDVKM. V lost 6 bases, J lost 0 bases, and 12 bases lay in between. This chain's CDR3 is CASSRVDNSYEQYF. The CDR3 DNA follows: TGTGCCAGCAGCCGGGTCGACAACTCCTACGAGCAGTACTTC.

The V call is TRBV5-1, the J call TRBJ2-4; the D gene is possibly TRBD1 (6 bases). The CDR3 extends over 14 amino acids. V was shortened by 0 bases and J by 8 bases, with 12 bases between the two germline ends. The germline V gene has CDR1 SGHRS and CDR2 YFSETQ. CDR3 sequence reads: CASSLVQGSDIQYF. CDR3 in DNA: TGCGCCAGCAGCTTGGTCCAGGGGTCGGACATTCAGTACTTC.

CDR3 residues: CASRLGSNYGYTF. In DNA form, the CDR3 reads TGTGCCAGCAGATTAGGCAGCAACTATGGCTACACCTTC. The chain joins TRBV6-1 to TRBJ1-2; no reliable D call. Trimming took 6 bases from V and 2 from J, leaving 10 bases between them. Germline V gene lookup returns CDR1 MNHNS and CDR2 SASEGT. CDR3 length: 13 amino acids.

This clone has just one count. V is TRBV5-1 and J is TRBJ2-7; 9 bases map to TRBD2. V dropped 4 bases and J dropped 3; count of bases not matched to a gene: 8. The CDR3 has 15 residues. Per germline, CDR1 SGHRS and CDR2 YFSETQ. CDR3 amino acids: CASSQGLARYYEQYF. In DNA form, the CDR3 reads TGCGCCAGCAGCCAAGGACTAGCGAGATACTACGAGCAGTACTTC.

This chain uses TRBV10-3 with TRBJ2-3; TRBD1 aligns across 12 bases. The trim removed 6 bases at V and 2 bases at J, leaving 15 bases unmatched. Looked up from germline, CDR1 is ENHRY and CDR2 is SYGVKD. The length of the CDR3 is 19 residues. This CDR3 reads CAIRLGGQGAWITTDTQYF. The DNA of the CDR3 is TGTGCCATCAGGCTTGGGGGACAGGGGGCGTGGATAACCACAGATACGCAGTATTTT.

The chain uses TRBV29-1 and TRBJ1-2; D is possibly TRBD1 (5 bases). Trimming left V 1 base short and J 0 bases short, with 12 bases between. Germline CDR1 is SQVTM and CDR2 is ANQGSEA. The CDR3 runs to 15 residues. CDR3 nucleotide sequence: TGCAGCGTTGAAGTGGCAGGGCCTACTAACTATGGCTACACCTTC. This sequence encodes CSVEVAGPTNYGYTF.

The chain combines TRBV30 with TRBJ2-5, with D hard to call. V was cut by 6 bases and J by 0 bases, with 11 bases left in between. Germline V gives CDR1 GTSNPN, CDR2 SVGIG (reference sequence). The CDR3 totals 13 residues. For the CDR3, the DNA is TGTGCCTGCTTGCTCAGGAACCAAGAGACCCAGTACTTC. Residues: CACLLRNQETQYF.

The chain combines TRBV7-2 with TRBJ2-1; D is ambiguous. The V and J ends lost 5 bases and 5 bases respectively, with 13 bases between them. The CDR3 length is 14 residues. Germline V lookup: CDR1 SGHTA, CDR2 FQGNSA. The CDR3: CASSRTPHHNEQFF. The CDR3 region has the DNA TGTGCCAGCAGCCGAACACCCCATCACAATGAGCAGTTCTTC.

The rearrangement uses TRBV5-1 and TRBJ1-1; D remains unclear. The V end was cut by 2 bases, the J end by 1 base, with 9 bases between. The CDR3 consists of 14 residues. Germline lookup yields CDR1 SGHRS and CDR2 YFSETQ. The CDR3 here is CASSFGAANTEAFF. The DNA for the CDR3 is TGCGCCAGCAGCTTCGGTGCGGCGAACACTGAAGCTTTCTTT.

V and J are TRBV15 and TRBJ2-6; D not resolved. With 0 bases removed from V and 4 bases from J, the gap between germline ends came to 4 bases. Germline assignment: CDR1 LNHNV and CDR2 YYDKDF (reference sequence). This CDR3 comprises 14 residues. The CDR3 bases are TGTGCCACCAGCAGAGAGGCCGGGGCCAACGTCCTGACTTTC. It codes for CATSREAGANVLTF.

This clone was picked up one time. The genes are TRBV2 and TRBJ1-1, with a possible D match to TRBD1 (5 bases). Trimming cost V 1 base and J 7 bases, with 10 bases left between them. The CDR3 is 13 residues long. Germline assignment: CDR1 SNHLY and CDR2 FYNNEI. CDR3 sequence reads: CASSEESDIEAFF. The CDR3 DNA is TGTGCCAGCAGTGAAGAATCGGACATTGAAGCTTTCTTT.

The chain combines TRBV29-1 with TRBJ1-1; D is possibly TRBD1 (5 bases). The V end was cut by 7 bases, the J end by 7 bases, with 13 bases between. The CDR3 has 11 residues. Germline CDR1 and CDR2: SQVTM and ANQGSEA. CDR3 sequence: CSGLWGGEAFF. Written as DNA, the CDR3 is TGCAGCGGGCTATGGGGGGGTGAAGCTTTCTTT.

The DNA for the CDR3 is TGCGCCAGCAGTTCCCGCGGGACGCTCCAAGAGACCCAGTACTTC. Its protein is CASSSRGTLQETQYF. The V and J genes are TRBV5-1 and TRBJ2-5, with D perhaps matching TRBD2 (6 bases). Between the trimmed V and J ends, which lost 5 bases and 1 base, there was a span of 15 bases. Germline V gene sequence: CDR1 SGHRS, CDR2 YFSETQ. This CDR3 is built from 15 residues.

CDR3 DNA sequence: TGCGCCAGCAGCCATATGAATGAGCAGTTCTTC. It translates to CASSHMNEQFF. V and J are TRBV5-1 and TRBJ2-1; D unclear. Trimming left V 4 bases short and J 7 bases short, with 6 bases between. The CDR3 runs to 11 residues. Germline lookup yields CDR1 SGHRS and CDR2 YFSETQ.

V usage is TRBV5-4 and J usage is TRBJ1-4; 7 nucleotides align to TRBD1. Germline V lookup: CDR1 SGHNT, CDR2 YYREEE (reference sequence). The CDR3 is 12 amino acids. The trim removed 7 bases at V and 3 bases at J, leaving 0 bases unmatched. CDR3 in DNA: TGTGCCAGCGGGACAGCTAATGAAAAACTGTTTTTT. Translating it yields CASGTANEKLFF.

This chain links TRBV18 with TRBJ1-1; D is unresolved. The V end was cut by 6 bases, the J end by 2 bases, with 10 bases between. The germline gives CDR1 KGHSH, CDR2 LQKENI. This CDR3 has 13 residues. CDR3 bases: TGTGCCAGCTCTACAGCTAGTAACACTGAAGCTTTCTTT. Translated, it gives CASSTASNTEAFF.

As to this clone: Other nucleotide sequences in the sample specify the same CDR3. The rearrangement uses TRBV5-1 and TRBJ2-2; D ambiguous. The CDR3 loop spans 15 amino acids. The germline V gene has CDR1 SGHRS and CDR2 YFSETQ. V gave up 0 bases and J gave up 1 base, with 7 bases separating them. The CDR3 DNA reads TGCGCCAGCAGCTTGGGACATCGGAACACCGGGGAGCTGTTTTTT. This encodes CASSLGHRNTGELFF.

The genes are TRBV28 and TRBJ2-6, with TRBD1 matching 7 bases. Trimming at V came to 6 bases and at J to 4 bases, leaving 6 bases not matched to a gene. This CDR3 spans 15 amino acids. CDR1 and CDR2 (germline): MDHEN, SYDVKM. CDR3 loop: CASRQGGAGANVLTF. As DNA, the CDR3 is TGTGCCAGCAGGCAAGGGGGCGCCGGGGCCAACGTCCTGACTTTC.

The chain couples TRBV6-5 to TRBJ1-2; TRBD1 matches at 9 bases. Unmatched junction bases numbered 9, after V lost 7 bases and J lost 9 bases. Per germline, CDR1 MNHEY and CDR2 SVGAGI. This CDR3 comprises 13 residues. The CDR3: CASNPGTGLSYTF. CDR3 bases: TGTGCCAGCAATCCCGGGACAGGGTTGAGCTACACCTTC.